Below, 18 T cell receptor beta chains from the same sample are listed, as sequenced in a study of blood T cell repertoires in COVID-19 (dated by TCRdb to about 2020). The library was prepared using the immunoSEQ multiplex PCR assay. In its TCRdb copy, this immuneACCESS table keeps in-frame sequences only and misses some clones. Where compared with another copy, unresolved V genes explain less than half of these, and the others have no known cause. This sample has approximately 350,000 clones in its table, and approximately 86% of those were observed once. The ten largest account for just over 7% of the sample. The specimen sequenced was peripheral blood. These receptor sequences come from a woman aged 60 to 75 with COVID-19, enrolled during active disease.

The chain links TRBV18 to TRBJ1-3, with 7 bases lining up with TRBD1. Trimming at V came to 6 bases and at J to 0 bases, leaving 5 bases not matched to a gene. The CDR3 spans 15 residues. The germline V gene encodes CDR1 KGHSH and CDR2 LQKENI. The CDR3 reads CASSPGQFSGNTIYF. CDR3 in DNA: TGTGCCAGCTCCCCGGGACAGTTCTCTGGAAACACCATATATTTT.

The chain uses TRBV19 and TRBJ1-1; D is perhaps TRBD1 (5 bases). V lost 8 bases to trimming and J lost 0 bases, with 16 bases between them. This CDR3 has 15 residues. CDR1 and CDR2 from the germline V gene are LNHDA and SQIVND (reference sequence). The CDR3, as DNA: TGTGCCAGTGCAAAAGTGACAGAGATGAACACTGAAGCTTTCTTT. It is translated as CASAKVTEMNTEAFF. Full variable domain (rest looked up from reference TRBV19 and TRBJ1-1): DGGITQSPKYLFRKEGQNVTLSCEQNLNHDAMYWYRQDPGQGLRLIYYSQIVNDFQKGDIAEGYSVSREKKESFPLTVTSAQKNPTAFYLCASAKVTEMNTEAFFGQGTRLTVV.

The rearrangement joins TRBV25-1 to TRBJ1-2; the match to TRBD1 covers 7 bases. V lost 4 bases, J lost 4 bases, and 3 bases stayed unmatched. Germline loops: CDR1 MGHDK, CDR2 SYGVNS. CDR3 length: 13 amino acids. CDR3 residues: CASSAGTVYGYTF. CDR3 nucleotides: TGTGCCAGCAGTGCGGGGACAGTCTATGGCTACACCTTC.

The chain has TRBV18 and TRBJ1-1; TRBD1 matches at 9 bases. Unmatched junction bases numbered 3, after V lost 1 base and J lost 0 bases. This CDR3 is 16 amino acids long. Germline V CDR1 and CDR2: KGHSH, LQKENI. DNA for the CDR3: TGTGCCAGCTCACCACGGACAGGGGACGTGAACACTGAAGCTTTCTTT. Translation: CASSPRTGDVNTEAFF.

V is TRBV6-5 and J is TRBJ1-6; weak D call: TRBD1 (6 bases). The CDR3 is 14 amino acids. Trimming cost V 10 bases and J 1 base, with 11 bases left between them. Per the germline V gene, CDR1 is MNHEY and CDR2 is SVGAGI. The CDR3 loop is CATPTGSYNSPLHF. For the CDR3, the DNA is TGTGCCACGCCGACAGGATCCTATAATTCACCCCTCCACTTT.

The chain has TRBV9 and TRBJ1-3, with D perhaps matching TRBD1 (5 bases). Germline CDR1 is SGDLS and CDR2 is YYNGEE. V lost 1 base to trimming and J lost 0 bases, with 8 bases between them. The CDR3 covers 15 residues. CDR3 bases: TGTGCCAGCAGCGTACATCAGGGCTCTGGAAACACCATATATTTT. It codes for CASSVHQGSGNTIYF.

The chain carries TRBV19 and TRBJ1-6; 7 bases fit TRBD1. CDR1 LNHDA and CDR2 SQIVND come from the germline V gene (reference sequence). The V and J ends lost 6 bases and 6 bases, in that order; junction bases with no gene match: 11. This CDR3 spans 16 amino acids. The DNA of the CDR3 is TGTGCCAGTAGCCTTCTCCGGGACAGTTTTAATTCACCCCTCCACTTT. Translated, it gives CASSLLRDSFNSPLHF.

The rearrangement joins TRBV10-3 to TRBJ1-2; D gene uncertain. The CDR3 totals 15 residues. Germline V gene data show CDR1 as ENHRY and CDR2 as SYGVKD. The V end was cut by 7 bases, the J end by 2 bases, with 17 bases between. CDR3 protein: CAINPGNSGNYGYTF. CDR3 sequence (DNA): TGTGCCATCAATCCCGGTAACAGCGGAAACTATGGCTACACCTTC.

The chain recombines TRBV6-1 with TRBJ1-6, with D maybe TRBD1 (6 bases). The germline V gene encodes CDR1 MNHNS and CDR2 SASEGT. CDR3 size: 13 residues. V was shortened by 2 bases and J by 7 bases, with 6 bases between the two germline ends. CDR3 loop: CASSEQGNSPLHF. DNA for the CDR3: TGTGCCAGCAGTGAACAGGGGAATTCACCCCTCCACTTT.

In DNA, the CDR3 is TGTGCCAGCAGCCTGGACTACAACAATGAGCAGTTCTTC. As protein: CASSLDYNNEQFF. The V and J genes are TRBV7-3 and TRBJ2-1, with D maybe TRBD2 (6 bases). V lost 5 bases, J lost 5 bases, and 10 bases lay in between. Per germline, CDR1 SGHTA and CDR2 FQGTGA. The CDR3 has 13 amino acids.

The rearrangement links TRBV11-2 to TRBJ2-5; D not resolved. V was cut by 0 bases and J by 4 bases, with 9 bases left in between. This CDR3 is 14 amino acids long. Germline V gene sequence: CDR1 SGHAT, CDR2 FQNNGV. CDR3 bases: TGTGCCAGCAGCTTAGAAGCCCGAGTAGAGACCCAGTACTTC. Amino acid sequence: CASSLEARVETQYF.

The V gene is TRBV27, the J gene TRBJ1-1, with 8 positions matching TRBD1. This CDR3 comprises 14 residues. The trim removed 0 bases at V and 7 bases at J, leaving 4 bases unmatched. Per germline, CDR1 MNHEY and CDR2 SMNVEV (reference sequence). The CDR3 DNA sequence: TGTGCCAGCAGTTTATCCGGGACAGGTCTTGAAGCTTTCTTT. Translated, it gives CASSLSGTGLEAFF.

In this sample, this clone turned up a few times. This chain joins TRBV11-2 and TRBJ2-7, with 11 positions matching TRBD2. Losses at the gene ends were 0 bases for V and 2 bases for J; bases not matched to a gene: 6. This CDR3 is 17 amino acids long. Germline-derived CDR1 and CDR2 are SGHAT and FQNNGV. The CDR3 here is CASSLDLTSGGTYEQYF. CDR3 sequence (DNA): TGTGCCAGCAGCTTAGATCTCACTAGCGGGGGAACCTACGAGCAGTACTTC.

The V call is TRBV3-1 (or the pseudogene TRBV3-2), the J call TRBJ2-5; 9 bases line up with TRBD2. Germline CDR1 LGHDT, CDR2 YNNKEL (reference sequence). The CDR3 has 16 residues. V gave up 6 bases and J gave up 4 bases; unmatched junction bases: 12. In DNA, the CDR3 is TGTGCCAGCAGTAGTAGTTGGCGGGGGGGCCGAGAGACCCAGTACTTC. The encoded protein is CASSSSWRGGRETQYF.

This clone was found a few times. The CDR3 coding sequence is TGTGCCAGCAGTTCAGGGGGAACCTTCTCTGGAAACACCATATATTTT. Translation: CASSSGGTFSGNTIYF. The chain has TRBV6-6 and TRBJ1-3; 7 nucleotides agree with TRBD1. Germline-derived CDR1 and CDR2 are MNHNY and SVGAGI (reference sequence). There are 16 residues in the CDR3. J gave up 0 bases and V 4 bases, and 6 bases lay outside the gene matches.

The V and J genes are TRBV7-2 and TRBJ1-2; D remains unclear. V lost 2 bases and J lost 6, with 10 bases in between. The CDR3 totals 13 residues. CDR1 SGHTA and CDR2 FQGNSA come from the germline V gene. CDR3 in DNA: TGTGCCAGCAGCTTATCGGGATGGGATGGCTACACCTTC. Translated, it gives CASSLSGWDGYTF.

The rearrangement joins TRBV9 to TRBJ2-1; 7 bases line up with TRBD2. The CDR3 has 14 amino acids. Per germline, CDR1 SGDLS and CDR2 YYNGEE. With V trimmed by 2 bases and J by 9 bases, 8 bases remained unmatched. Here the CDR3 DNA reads TGTGCCAGCAGCGTCGTGGGGGGGAAGGGTGAGCAGTTCTTC. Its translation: CASSVVGGKGEQFF.

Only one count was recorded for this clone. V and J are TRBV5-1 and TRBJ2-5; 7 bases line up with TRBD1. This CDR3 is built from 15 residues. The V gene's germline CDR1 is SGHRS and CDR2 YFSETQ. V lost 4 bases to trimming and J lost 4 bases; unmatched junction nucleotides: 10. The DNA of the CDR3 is TGCGCCAGCAGCATAAACAGGGGAATGTTAGAGACCCAGTACTTC. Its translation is CASSINRGMLETQYF. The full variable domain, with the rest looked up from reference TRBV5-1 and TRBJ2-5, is KAGVTQTPRYLIKTRGQQVTLSCSPISGHRSVSWYQQTPGQGLQFLFEYFSETQRNKGNFPGRFSGRQFSNSRSEMNVSTLELGDSALYLCASSINRGMLETQYFGPGTRLLVL.